This TCR beta chain was identified in a study of OX40 agonist ivuxolimab in advanced cancers. Turning to the study itself: Ivuxolimab, an antibody that agonizes OX40 (CD134), was administered to the patients.

Measured with immunoSEQ multiplex PCR; TCRdb has only the in-frame clones, and not every one. The repertoire holds more than 45,000 clones, with about 91% as singletons. The CDR3 loop spans 14 amino acids. CDR1 is SNHLY, CDR2 FYNNEI, per germline. The V and J ends lost 3 bases and 3 bases, in that order; junction bases with no gene match: 4. The sequence was obtained from an adult with an advanced solid tumor such as melanoma, head and neck, liver or kidney cancer. Specimen: CD4+ or CD8+ T cells sorted from blood, collected in a trial of the OX40 agonist ivuxolimab. This chain links TRBV2 with TRBJ2-7; 8 positions agree with TRBD2. CDR3 sequence (DNA): TGTGCCAGCAGTGAGGGGCTAGCGGGCTACGAGCAGTACTTC. It is translated as CASSEGLAGYEQYF.